This TCR beta chain was profiled in a study of blood T cell repertoires in COVID-19. Looking at the study overall: The samples span acute and convalescent COVID-19 from the United States, Italy and Spain. Nucleic acid was either cDNA or gDNA, and it came from T cells, B-cell-depleted T cells, or PBMCs.

Deletions cut 4 bases from V and 5 bases from J, with 12 bases between. Germline V gene lookup returns CDR1 SGHDT and CDR2 YYEEEE. This CDR3 spans 13 amino acids. TCRdb's copy holds only in-frame clones and misses some; the assay was immunoSEQ multiplex PCR. This table has 70,000 to 100,000 clones, roughly four fifths appearing once. The specimen sequenced was peripheral blood. The receptor's source is a man aged 50 or older with active or convalescent COVID-19. This sequence joins TRBV5-6 and TRBJ2-5; D possibly corresponds to TRBD1 (5 bases). This CDR3 is CASSATGWETQYF. In DNA, the CDR3 is TGTGCCAGCAGCGCAACAGGATGGGAGACCCAGTACTTC.